Below are 15 T cell receptor beta chains sequenced from a single sample in a study of cytomegalovirus exposure and HLA in healthy donors. TCRdb keeps only in-frame clones here, not all; method: immunoSEQ multiplex PCR. Altogether approximately 150,000 clones are present, approximately 86% being singletons, with the ten largest covering approximately 2.4%. Sequencing was performed on PBMCs. These receptors all stem from a man younger than 35 in good health and CMV-seropositive.

This clone was counted once. The chain uses TRBV4-1 and TRBJ2-7; TRBD1 matches at 8 bases. CDR3 length: 15 amino acids. V lost 0 bases, J lost 5 bases, and 6 bases stayed unmatched. Germline V gene data show CDR1 as MGHRA and CDR2 as YSYEKL. The CDR3 bases are TGCGCCAGCAGCCAAGAAGGGCAGGGGGCGAACGAGCAGTACTTC. Protein: CASSQEGQGANEQYF.

This clone was seen a few times. The chain has TRBV4-3 and TRBJ2-3, with 7 bases identical to TRBD2. CDR1 LGHNA and CDR2 YSLEER come from the germline V gene. This CDR3 spans 17 amino acids. V dropped 0 bases and J dropped 0; count of bases not matched to a gene: 6. CDR3 sequence: CASSQDRLGGSTDTQYF. CDR3 in DNA: TGCGCCAGCAGCCAAGATAGACTGGGGGGGAGCACAGATACGCAGTATTTT.

The rearrangement joins TRBV7-2 to TRBJ2-7; 13 positions agree with TRBD2. V trimming: 4 bases; J trimming: 6 bases; junction bases outside the gene matches: 15. This CDR3 region has 18 residues. Germline V CDR1 and CDR2: SGHTA, FQGNSA. This chain's CDR3 is CASSSWSLLAGGGAEQYF. As DNA, the CDR3 is TGTGCCAGCAGCTCCTGGAGCCTACTAGCGGGAGGGGGTGCCGAGCAGTACTTC.

The rearrangement uses TRBV7-9 and TRBJ1-2, with D unclear. The length of the CDR3 is 13 residues. CDR1 and CDR2 from the germline V gene are SEHNR and FQNEAQ (reference sequence). V shed 5 bases and J shed 7 bases, with 14 bases lying between them. As DNA, the CDR3 is TGTGCCAGCAGCCACCCAGTTGGAGGTGGCTACACCTTC. Protein product: CASSHPVGGGYTF.

This chain connects TRBV5-6 to TRBJ2-3; 9 bases are a match to TRBD2. The CDR3 totals 18 residues. V trimming: 0 bases; J trimming: 2 bases; junction bases outside the gene matches: 10. Germline values: CDR1 SGHDT, CDR2 YYEEEE. In DNA, the CDR3 is TGTGCCAGCAGCTTGGGGACTGGCGGGGGGGGCCACACAGATACGCAGTATTTT. Translating gives CASSLGTGGGGHTDTQYF.

V is TRBV7-3 and J is TRBJ2-5; D possibly corresponds to TRBD2 (5 bases). Trimming stripped 2 bases from V and 1 base from J, with 5 bases between. This CDR3 is built from 13 residues. Germline V gene data show CDR1 as SGHTA and CDR2 as FQGTGA. CDR3 sequence reads: CASSLGGQETQYF. The CDR3 coding sequence is TGTGCCAGCAGCTTAGGAGGCCAAGAGACCCAGTACTTC.

This chain connects TRBV5-1 to TRBJ2-7; 8 positions match TRBD1. The V gene's germline CDR1 is SGHRS and CDR2 YFSETQ. J was trimmed by 6 bases and V by 2 bases; bases with no gene match: 7. CDR3 length equals 14 residues. The CDR3 region has the DNA TGCGCCAGCAGCTTAGGACAGGGATTCGGCGAGCAGTACTTC. Encoded protein: CASSLGQGFGEQYF.

The rearrangement joins TRBV7-3 to TRBJ2-2; 7 bases match TRBD1. This CDR3 spans 15 amino acids. With 4 bases clipped from V and 7 bases from J, the junction kept 9 bases outside the gene matches. The germline V gene encodes CDR1 SGHTA and CDR2 FQGTGA. CDR3 sequence (DNA): TGTGCCAGCAGCTCAATAGGGGGCGGTGGCGGGGAGCTGTTTTTT. Its translation is CASSSIGGGGGELFF.

The rearrangement uses TRBV2 and TRBJ1-4; D ambiguous. Trimming cost V 7 bases and J 4 bases, with 16 bases left between them. This CDR3 comprises 15 residues. Germline V gene data show CDR1 as SNHLY and CDR2 as FYNNEI. The CDR3: CASMGRGLGNEKLFF. CDR3 DNA: TGTGCCAGCATGGGTCGGGGTCTAGGTAATGAAAAACTGTTTTTT.

J is TRBJ2-5 and V is TRBV19; 7 positions agree with TRBD1. Germline V gene data show CDR1 as LNHDA and CDR2 as SQIVND (reference sequence). The CDR3 totals 13 residues. The J segment lost 5 bases and the V segment lost 6 bases, leaving 6 bases of the junction unmatched. CDR3 in DNA: TGTGCCAGTAGCCGACAGGGATGGGAGACCCAGTACTTC. Encoded protein: CASSRQGWETQYF.

V and J are TRBV7-6 and TRBJ1-5; 7 positions agree with TRBD1. Trimming took 5 bases from V and 6 from J; bases not matched to a gene: 4. Germline V lookup: CDR1 SGHVS, CDR2 FNYEAQ. The CDR3 runs 13 residues. The CDR3 DNA reads as TGTGCCAGCAGCCCAGGGGGGATTCAGCCCCAGCATTTT. Protein sequence: CASSPGGIQPQHF.

The V gene is TRBV5-4, the J gene TRBJ1-5, with 8 bases identical to TRBD1. CDR1 is SGHNT, CDR2 YYREEE, per germline (reference sequence). The J segment lost 5 bases and the V segment lost 3 bases, leaving 7 bases of the junction unmatched. This CDR3 is built from 15 residues. The CDR3 region has the DNA TGTGCCAGCAGCTCCGACCCGGGACAGGATCAGCCCCAGCATTTT. This translates into CASSSDPGQDQPQHF.

This clone was picked up a small number of times. This chain links TRBV6-6 with TRBJ1-5; D ambiguous. The CDR3 sequence is 11 residues long. Between the trimmed V and J ends, which lost 10 bases and 5 bases, there was a span of 9 bases. In germline, CDR1 is MNHNY, CDR2 SVGAGI (reference sequence). The CDR3 DNA follows: TGTGCCACCCGGGGAGATCAGCCCCAGCATTTT. Its translation is CATRGDQPQHF.

The rearrangement joins TRBV28 to TRBJ2-7; TRBD2 matches 7 bases. From germline, CDR1 is MDHEN and CDR2 SYDVKM. The CDR3 spans 15 residues. V shed 5 bases and J 6 bases; nucleotides not matched to a gene: 13. The CDR3 protein is CASSSSGGEWVEQYF. As DNA, the CDR3 is TGTGCCAGCAGTAGCTCTGGGGGGGAGTGGGTCGAGCAGTACTTC. The variable domain in full, with the rest retrieved from reference TRBV28 and TRBJ2-7, is DVKVTQSSRYLVKRTGEKVFLECVQDMDHENMFWYRQDPGLGLRLIYFSYDVKMKEKGDIPEGYSVSREKKERFSLILESASTNQTSMYLCASSSSGGEWVEQYFGPGTRLTVT.

The chain employs TRBV19 and TRBJ1-4, with 7 positions matching TRBD1. CDR1 LNHDA and CDR2 SQIVND come from the germline V gene (reference sequence). The CDR3 spans 15 residues. After removal of 3 bases from V and 1 base from J, the junction contained 2 bases not matched to a gene. In nucleotides, the CDR3 is TGTGCCAGTAGTATCGGGACAGTAACTAATGAAAAACTGTTTTTT. This sequence encodes CASSIGTVTNEKLFF.